The T cell receptor (beta chain) under discussion was sequenced for a study of T cells in Graves' hyperthyroidism and ophthalmopathy. Study-level results: Most clonotypes that expanded in the thyroid above 0.001 also showed up in blood.

This clonotype has ten or more counts. Its specificity is unknown. The patients, who ranged from 18 to 65 in age, presented with newly diagnosed hyperthyroidism lasting under 2 months. In making diagnoses, clinical symptoms, serum thyroxine and TRAb, thyroid ultrasound and orbital computed tomography were all used. PBMCs stemmed from approximately 10 ml fresh peripheral blood. The germline CDR1 and CDR2 sequences are KGHSH and LQKENI. CDR3 length: 15 amino acids. V was shortened by 5 bases and J by 6 bases, with 17 bases between the two germline ends. RNA transcripts were the template for amplifying TCR beta CDR3 regions. With the HTBI primer set, the TCR CDR3 went through a first round of RT-PCR. TCRdb re-called the multiplex PCR reads with MiXCR, one entry per CDR3 protein. The sample has 550,000 to 850,000 distinct CDR3 sequences; roughly 20% are singletons.

This clonotype originated in a woman aged 45-65 years with Graves' hyperthyroidism that later progressed to Graves' ophthalmopathy. The V and J genes are TRBV18 and TRBJ1-5; TRBD1 might be the D (5 bases). Material: blood. The chain's CDR3 is CASSTDSSHGQPQHF. CDR3 bases: TGTGCCAGCTCAACCGACAGTAGTCATGGTCAGCCCCAGCATTTT.